This T cell receptor (beta chain) is drawn from a study of patients with pleural tuberculosis. TCRdb independently ran MiXCR on the reads; one entry per CDR3 protein. The sample yields 29,000 or so distinct CDR3 sequences, 18% seen once. This clonotype has a count of ten or more. Material: peripheral blood. The sequence was collected from a human donor with pleural tuberculosis.

CDR3 sequence reads: CSVPRTNQETQYF. The CDR3 region has the DNA TGCAGCGTTCCTAGGACAAACCAAGAGACCCAGTACTTC. The rearrangement links TRBV29-1 to TRBJ2-5; D is possibly TRBD1 (5 bases). Looked up from germline, CDR1 is SQVTM and CDR2 is ANQGSEA. Trimming removed 5 bases at V and 0 bases at J, with 10 bases between. This CDR3 has 13 amino acids.